The rows below give T cell receptor beta chains drawn from one sample of a study of T cell responses to AZD1222 COVID-19 vaccine. TCRdb keeps only in-frame clones here, not all; method: immunoSEQ multiplex PCR. The sample yields 90,000 to 110,000 clones, 89% seen once. Sequenced here: peripheral blood, sampled 28 days after the second AZD1222 dose. These TCRs come from an adult who received the AZD1222 COVID-19 vaccine. Both conserved end residues are part of each CDR3. D genes are given only for firm matches. A clone size is listed for some rows: how often the clone was seen (once, few, many), or a class if it is expanded.

j_call d_call v_call clone_size cdr3_aa cdr3_nt
TRBJ1-2 NA TRBV4-3 few CASSPTRTNYGYTF TGCGCCAGCAGCCCGACACGCACTAACTATGGCTACACCTTC
TRBJ2-7 NA TRBV21-1 NA CASSKPGQATTYEQYF TGTGCCAGCAGCAAACCGGGACAGGCCACAACCTACGAGCAGTACTTC
TRBJ2-3 TRBD2 TRBV7-3 NA CASSLNGRADTQYF TGTGCCAGCAGCTTAAACGGGAGGGCCGATACGCAGTATTTT
TRBJ2-7 NA TRBV6-5 NA CASSWTGRPYEQYF TGTGCCAGCAGTTGGACTGGACGACCCTACGAGCAGTACTTC
TRBJ2-1 NA TRBV2 NA CASSDRISWGNEQFF TGTGCCAGCAGTGATAGGATAAGTTGGGGCAATGAGCAGTTCTTC
TRBJ2-3 TRBD2 TRBV28 NA CASRPSPGASGTSTDTQYF TGTGCCAGCAGACCCTCCCCCGGGGCTAGCGGCACGAGCACAGATACGCAGTATTTT
TRBJ1-2 NA TRBV9 NA CASSVATTANYGYTF TGTGCCAGCAGCGTTGCGACTACAGCTAACTATGGCTACACCTTC
TRBJ2-3 NA TRBV7-9 NA CASSLAAAGTDTQYF TGTGCCAGCAGCTTAGCAGCAGCCGGCACAGATACGCAGTATTTT
TRBJ2-5 NA TRBV18 NA CASSGETQYF TGTGCCAGCTCTGGGGAGACCCAGTACTTC
TRBJ1-1 NA TRBV7-2 NA CASSRDRAGNTEAFF TGTGCCAGCAGCCGGGATAGGGCTGGTAACACTGAAGCTTTCTTT
TRBJ2-2 TRBD2 TRBV4-1 NA CASSQGGLVTGELFF TGCGCCAGCAGCCAAGGTGGACTAGTGACCGGGGAGCTGTTTTTT
TRBJ1-1 TRBD1 TRBV10-1 NA CASSGQGGAEAFF TGCGCCAGCAGTGGCCAGGGGGGAGCTGAAGCTTTCTTT
TRBJ2-7 NA TRBV5-1 few CASSPLGGAYSYEQYF TGCGCCAGCAGCCCGTTGGGTGGAGCTTACTCCTACGAGCAGTACTTC
TRBJ1-2 NA TRBV2 NA CASSGAGYGYTF TGTGCCAGCAGTGGGGCGGGTTATGGCTACACCTTC
TRBJ2-2 NA TRBV5-1 NA CASVTTAGTPGELFF TGCGCCAGTGTGACGACAGCGGGCACCCCCGGGGAGCTGTTTTTT
TRBJ1-3 NA TRBV7-6 NA CASSLVVEGQGNTIYF TGTGCCAGCAGCTTAGTCGTGGAAGGACAAGGAAACACCATATATTTT
TRBJ2-7 NA TRBV2 NA CASGPVSWEQYF TGTGCCAGTGGACCGGTCTCATGGGAGCAGTACTTC
TRBJ1-3 NA TRBV5-1 NA CASSARGGSVPGNTIYF TGCGCCAGCAGCGCGAGGGGAGGATCAGTCCCCGGAAACACCATATATTTT
TRBJ2-1 NA TRBV25-1 NA CASSVGQGFYNEQFF TGTGCCAGCAGTGTTGGTCAGGGGTTCTACAATGAGCAGTTCTTC
TRBJ2-1 TRBD2 TRBV11-3 NA CASSLTGGPSYNEQFF TGTGCCAGCAGCTTAACGGGAGGCCCTTCCTACAATGAGCAGTTCTTC
TRBJ2-7 TRBD1 TRBV5-1 NA CASRRYYGQGALDSLYEQYF TGCGCCAGCAGGCGTTATTACGGACAGGGGGCTTTGGACTCCCTCTACGAGCAGTACTTC
TRBJ1-1 NA TRBV7-2 NA CASSLGKNTEAFF TGTGCCAGCAGCTTAGGCAAGAACACTGAAGCTTTCTTT
TRBJ1-5 NA TRBV19 NA CASSTYGQPNQPQHF TGTGCCAGTAGTACCTATGGACAGCCTAATCAGCCCCAGCATTTT
TRBJ1-2 NA TRBV5-1 NA CASSVDPGLVGIYGYTF TGCGCCAGCAGCGTCGATCCAGGGTTGGTGGGTATCTATGGCTACACCTTC
TRBJ1-2 NA TRBV12-3/TRBV12-4 few CASMGDYGYTF TGTGCCAGCATGGGTGACTATGGCTACACCTTC
TRBJ2-7 NA TRBV6-5 few CASIRTQSSYEQYF TGTGCCAGCATTAGGACTCAAAGCTCCTACGAGCAGTACTTC
TRBJ1-4 NA TRBV7-2 NA CASSLSGWGEKLFF TGTGCCAGCAGCCTGTCAGGGTGGGGGGAAAAACTGTTTTTT
TRBJ1-4 TRBD1 TRBV14 NA CASSQHQGARKQLFF TGTGCCAGCAGCCAACACCAGGGGGCGCGGAAACAATTGTTTTTT
TRBJ2-7 TRBD2 TRBV7-2 once CASSLVGSGRSYEQYF TGTGCCAGCAGCTTAGTGGGTAGCGGGAGGTCCTACGAGCAGTACTTC
TRBJ2-7 NA TRBV3-1/TRBV3-2 NA CASSHGNYEQYF TGTGCCAGCAGCCACGGGAACTACGAGCAGTACTTC
TRBJ1-6 NA TRBV10-3 once CAISESNSPLHF TGTGCCATCAGTGAGTCAAATTCACCCCTCCACTTT
TRBJ2-1 TRBD1 TRBV5-5 NA CASSLDGWGTGGNEQFF TGTGCCAGCAGCTTGGACGGGTGGGGGACAGGGGGCAATGAGCAGTTCTTC
TRBJ2-7 TRBD2 TRBV27 NA CASSKGLAGGEQYF TGTGCCAGCAGTAAGGGACTAGCGGGAGGCGAGCAGTACTTC
TRBJ2-3 NA TRBV30 NA CAWSVGLGNTDTQYF TGTGCCTGGAGTGTCGGGCTAGGTAACACAGATACGCAGTATTTT
TRBJ2-7 NA TRBV28 NA CASSSLGSIYEQYF TGTGCCAGCAGTTCCCTGGGGAGTATCTACGAGCAGTACTTC
TRBJ2-2 NA TRBV19 NA CASSIYAGVTGELFF TGTGCCAGTAGTATATATGCAGGAGTCACCGGGGAGCTGTTTTTT
TRBJ2-7 TRBD1 TRBV3-1/TRBV3-2 NA CASSPQGALTAYEQYF TGTGCCAGCAGCCCTCAGGGGGCCCTTACTGCCTACGAGCAGTACTTC
TRBJ2-5 TRBD2 TRBV7-8 NA CASSLGSGRETQYF TGTGCCAGCAGCTTAGGGAGCGGGAGAGAGACCCAGTACTTC
TRBJ1-2 TRBD1 TRBV7-2 few CASSMTGLDYGYTF TGTGCCAGCAGCATGACAGGGCTCGACTATGGCTACACCTTC
TRBJ1-4 TRBD1 TRBV6-2/TRBV6-3 NA CASSGTATNEKLFF TGTGCCAGCAGTGGGACAGCAACTAATGAAAAACTGTTTTTT
TRBJ2-7 TRBD1 TRBV5-6 once CASSTGQPYEQYF TGTGCCAGCAGCACGGGACAGCCTTACGAGCAGTACTTC
TRBJ1-2 NA TRBV6-5 few CARRDGNYGYTF TGTGCCAGACGAGACGGCAACTATGGCTACACCTTC
TRBJ2-7 NA TRBV27 NA CASREGLTSAYEQYF TGTGCCAGCAGGGAGGGGTTGACTAGTGCCTACGAGCAGTACTTC
TRBJ1-2 NA TRBV25-1 NA CASSARREANYGYTF TGTGCCAGCAGTGCTAGGAGGGAAGCTAACTATGGCTACACCTTC
TRBJ2-7 TRBD2 TRBV28 NA CASSFTLGGGKAYEQYF TGTGCCAGCAGCTTTACCCTCGGGGGGGGGAAAGCCTACGAGCAGTACTTC
TRBJ2-7 NA TRBV5-1 NA CASSSDGGATREQYF TGCGCCAGCAGCTCCGACGGGGGCGCCACCAGGGAGCAGTACTTC
TRBJ2-5 TRBD2 TRBV7-7 NA CASSPLAGPQETQYF TGTGCCAGCAGCCCTTTAGCGGGTCCGCAAGAGACCCAGTACTTC
TRBJ2-1 NA TRBV9 NA CASSAGTGDYNEQFF TGTGCCAGCAGCGCCGGGACTGGAGACTACAATGAGCAGTTCTTC
TRBJ1-5 TRBD1 TRBV6-5 NA CASSRDRVGNQPQHF TGTGCCAGCAGTAGAGACAGGGTGGGCAATCAGCCCCAGCATTTT
TRBJ1-5 TRBD1 TRBV15 once CATSTRDRGYSNQPQHF TGTGCCACCAGCACACGGGACAGGGGATACAGTAATCAGCCCCAGCATTTT
TRBJ2-2 NA TRBV28 NA CASSLLRGYTGELFF TGTGCCAGCAGTTTACTTAGGGGGTACACCGGGGAGCTGTTTTTT
TRBJ1-6 TRBD1 TRBV6-5 NA CASRPGTGSNSPLHF TGTGCCAGCAGGCCCGGGACAGGGAGTAATTCACCCCTCCACTTT
TRBJ2-3 TRBD1 TRBV29-1 once CSVESSTGASDTQYF TGCAGCGTTGAAAGCTCGACAGGGGCTTCAGATACGCAGTATTTT